Listed here are 17 T cell receptor beta chains from one sample, sequenced in a study of blood T cell repertoires in COVID-19. The protocol was immunoSEQ multiplex PCR, while the TCRdb copy is restricted to in-frame clones and leaves out a portion. The sample lists 150,000 to 200,000 clones, approximately 90% occurring once. The sample consisted of peripheral blood. The receptors shown here come from a man aged 55 to 70 with active or convalescent COVID-19.

This clone occurred a few times. This chain connects TRBV9 to TRBJ2-2; 9 positions match TRBD2. The length of the CDR3 is 16 residues. Germline-derived CDR1 and CDR2 are SGDLS and YYNGEE. Trimming at V came to 4 bases and at J to 1 base, leaving 5 bases not matched to a gene. The CDR3 protein is CASSPIAGENTGELFF. In DNA, the CDR3 is TGTGCCAGCAGCCCTATAGCGGGGGAGAACACCGGGGAGCTGTTTTTT.

V gene TRBV11-2 combines with J gene TRBJ2-2; 7 positions agree with TRBD2. V lost 3 bases and J lost 7; bases outside the gene matches: 8. Germline CDR1 and CDR2: SGHAT and FQNNGV. This CDR3 comprises 15 residues. In nucleotides, the CDR3 is TGTGCCAGCAGCTTCGGCGGGGGTCACAACGGGGAGCTGTTTTTT. This gives the protein CASSFGGGHNGELFF. The variable domain in full, with the rest retrieved from reference TRBV11-2 and TRBJ2-2, is EAGVAQSPRYKIIEKRQSVAFWCNPISGHATLYWYQQILGQGPKLLIQFQNNGVVDDSQLPKDRFSAERLKGVDSTLKIQPAKLEDSAVYLCASSFGGGHNGELFFGEGSRLTVL.

The rearrangement uses TRBV7-9 and TRBJ2-3; no clear D gene. The V and J ends lost 3 bases and 3 bases respectively, with 4 bases between them. Germline V gives CDR1 SEHNR, CDR2 FQNEAQ (reference sequence). CDR3 length: 12 residues. The CDR3 bases are TGTGCCAGCAGCTTTCAGACAGATACGCAGTATTTT. It yields the protein CASSFQTDTQYF.

The chain joins TRBV20-1 to TRBJ2-1; 10 bases agree with TRBD2. The V segment lost 3 bases and the J segment 10 bases; nucleotides outside the gene matches: 6. Looked up from germline, CDR1 is DFQATT and CDR2 is SNEGSKA (reference sequence). CDR3 length: 13 residues. The CDR3 DNA reads as TGCAGTGCTAGTTTGGCTAGCGGGGGCGAGCAGTTCTTC. Its translation: CSASLASGGEQFF.

The V call is TRBV6-4, the J call TRBJ1-1; 9 nucleotides match TRBD1. V lost 5 bases and J lost 4; bases outside the gene matches: 8. Germline-derived CDR1 and CDR2 are MRHNA and SNTAGT. This CDR3 comprises 15 residues. The CDR3 region is CASSSPGQGPTEAFF. For the CDR3, the DNA is TGTGCCAGCAGTTCTCCGGGACAGGGACCCACTGAAGCTTTCTTT.

This chain uses TRBV19 with TRBJ1-5; the D gene is possibly TRBD1 (5 bases). Trimming removed 5 bases at V and 6 bases at J, with 14 bases between. Germline V lookup: CDR1 LNHDA, CDR2 SQIVND (reference sequence). This CDR3 has 14 residues. CDR3 loop: CASSFLGGSQPQHF. The CDR3 DNA is TGTGCCAGTAGTTTCCTCGGGGGGAGTCAGCCCCAGCATTTT.

The rearrangement links TRBV10-3 to TRBJ1-3; D might be TRBD1 (6 bases). Trimming took 8 bases from V and 2 from J, leaving 13 bases between them. CDR1 is ENHRY and CDR2 is SYGVKD in the germline V gene. The CDR3 extends over 14 amino acids. CDR3 bases: TGTGCCATCCGGGCAGGGACAACTGGAAACACCATATATTTT. This encodes CAIRAGTTGNTIYF.

The chain couples TRBV19 to TRBJ1-1; D is ambiguous. Looked up from germline, CDR1 is LNHDA and CDR2 is SQIVND (reference sequence). V lost 0 bases and J 1 base, leaving 9 bases between the germline ends. The CDR3 is 15 residues long. In DNA, the CDR3 is TGTGCCAGTAGTATAGAATTACGACAGAACACTGAAGCTTTCTTT. Its translation is CASSIELRQNTEAFF.

This chain joins TRBV5-1 and TRBJ2-1, with 10 bases lining up with TRBD2. V dropped 1 base and J dropped 7; count of bases not matched to a gene: 5. There are 15 residues in the CDR3. Germline lookup yields CDR1 SGHRS and CDR2 YFSETQ. The CDR3 DNA reads as TGCGCCAGCAGCTTGAGCGGGGGGGCCCGAAATGAGCAGTTCTTC. It yields the protein CASSLSGGARNEQFF. The complete variable domain, with remaining parts taken from reference TRBV5-1 and TRBJ2-1, reads KAGVTQTPRYLIKTRGQQVTLSCSPISGHRSVSWYQQTPGQGLQFLFEYFSETQRNKGNFPGRFSGRQFSNSRSEMNVSTLELGDSALYLCASSLSGGARNEQFFGPGTRLTVL.

On this clone: Other DNA sequences in the sample encode the same CDR3. V gene TRBV4-1 combines with J gene TRBJ2-1; a possible D gene is TRBD1 (5 bases). The V end lost 0 bases, the J end lost 10 bases, and 10 bases lay between the germline ends. The CDR3 contains 13 residues. Germline CDR1 MGHRA, CDR2 YSYEKL. CDR3 residues: CASSQDRRGEQFF. The CDR3 coding sequence is TGCGCCAGCAGCCAAGATCGAAGGGGAGAGCAGTTCTTC.

This rearrangement joins TRBV29-1 to TRBJ2-5, with D possibly TRBD1 on 6 matching bases. The CDR3 sequence is 12 residues long. Germline loops: CDR1 SQVTM, CDR2 ANQGSEA. Trimming pared 8 bases from V and 4 bases from J, leaving 14 bases between. DNA for the CDR3: TGCAGCCTGCAGGCAGGGGCAGAGACCCAGTACTTC. This gives the protein CSLQAGAETQYF. Variable domain in full (rest from reference TRBV29-1 and TRBJ2-5): SAVISQKPSRDICQRGTSLTIQCQVDSQVTMMFWYRQQPGQSLTLIATANQGSEATYESGFVIDKFPISRPNLTFSTLTVSNMSPEDSSIYLCSLQAGAETQYFGPGTRLLVL.

The genes are TRBV5-5 and TRBJ2-2; 7 bases are shared with TRBD1. The germline V gene encodes CDR1 SGHKS and CDR2 YYEKEE (reference sequence). The CDR3 contains 17 residues. V dropped 5 bases and J dropped 4; count of bases not matched to a gene: 14. The CDR3 DNA reads TGTGCCAGCAGTCCCCTAGGGCAAGGGGGCAGCACCGGGGAGCTGTTTTTT. Protein: CASSPLGQGGSTGELFF.

The rearrangement links TRBV5-1 to TRBJ2-1; TRBD1 agrees at 7 bases. The CDR3 contains 14 residues. Germline CDR1 is SGHRS and CDR2 is YFSETQ. J lost 5 bases, V lost 4 bases, and 6 bases had no gene match. The CDR3 is CASSPGQENNEQFF. The CDR3 DNA is TGCGCCAGCAGCCCCGGACAGGAGAACAATGAGCAGTTCTTC.

This sequence joins TRBV10-2 and TRBJ2-7; 7 nucleotides line up with TRBD2. J gave up 2 bases and V 8 bases, and 9 bases lay outside the gene matches. Germline CDR1 reads WSHSY; CDR2 reads SAAADI. This CDR3 region has 14 residues. In DNA, the CDR3 is TGCGCCAGCGGGAGGGCAAGCGGTGCCTACGAGCAGTACTTC. Encoded protein: CASGRASGAYEQYF.

The gene calls are TRBV9 and TRBJ1-2; D is uncertain. CDR3 length equals 15 residues. The germline CDR1 and CDR2 sequences are SGDLS and YYNGEE. Trimming took off 4 bases at V and 1 base at J, with 14 bases between the two ends. CDR3 nucleotides: TGTGCCAGCAGCTCCACCGGCGGTGTTAACTATGGCTACACCTTC. The encoded protein is CASSSTGGVNYGYTF.

The chain combines TRBV5-4 with TRBJ1-6, with 7 bases aligning to TRBD1. The length of the CDR3 is 15 residues. Germline V lookup: CDR1 SGHNT, CDR2 YYREEE (reference sequence). Germline trimming cut 4 bases from V and 6 bases from J; bases unmatched to any gene: 7. CDR3 DNA sequence: TGTGCCAGCAGCCCGGAACAGGGGCCTAATTCACCCCTCCACTTT. Amino acids: CASSPEQGPNSPLHF.

V is TRBV7-7 and J is TRBJ2-5; TRBD2 aligns across 9 bases. V trimming: 2 bases; J trimming: 1 base; junction bases outside the gene matches: 2. The CDR3 is 15 amino acids. CDR1 SSHAT and CDR2 FNYEAQ come from the germline V gene (reference sequence). The CDR3: CASSLQRGVQETQYF. CDR3 bases: TGTGCCAGCAGCTTACAGCGGGGGGTCCAAGAGACCCAGTACTTC.